The 10 T cell receptor beta chains presented below share a single source sample, sequenced in a study of T cells in Graves' hyperthyroidism and ophthalmopathy (dated by TCRdb to between 2018 and 2020). Library creation used multiplex PCR. The run used an Illumina HiSeq 2000. Amplification of TCR beta CDR3 regions was carried out from RNA transcripts. The TCR CDR3 was subjected to a first round of RT-PCR using the HTBI primer set and the Qiagen OneStep RT-PCR kit. Clones were called with MiXCR by TCRdb after fastp trimmed the public reads at Q25, and only in-frame beta chains were retained. Rows with a matching CDR3 protein are joined into one entry that keeps the most common DNA and genes. The sample table holds 250,000 to 400,000 distinct CDR3 sequences, of which roughly 13% were seen once. Almost 35% of the sample belongs to the ten largest clones. The material sequenced was blood. Every receptor here comes from a woman aged 35 to 49 with Graves' ophthalmopathy.

The sample holds a few counts of this clonotype. V and J are TRBV7-9 and TRBJ1-4; 11 bases are a match to TRBD1. V shed 5 bases and J 8 bases; nucleotides not matched to a gene: 10. CDR1 is SEHNR and CDR2 is FQNEAQ in the germline V gene (reference sequence). The CDR3 length is 16 residues. CDR3 DNA sequence: TGTGCCAGCAGCCGATTTGCGGGACAGGGGGGCGAAAAACTGTTTTTT. Encoded protein: CASSRFAGQGGEKLFF.

This clonotype was counted between two and nine times. The chain is built from TRBV14 and TRBJ2-7, with 7 bases aligning to TRBD2. J gave up 6 bases and V 0 bases, and 8 bases lay outside the gene matches. Germline V gene lookup returns CDR1 SGHDN and CDR2 FVKESK. The CDR3 has 15 residues. CDR3 in amino acids: CASSQDRGVGAEQYF. CDR3 in DNA: TGTGCCAGCAGCCAAGACCGGGGGGTGGGCGCCGAGCAGTACTTC.

A word on this clonotype: One base away lies a much larger clone, so this may be a sequencing read error. The chain uses TRBV5-5 and TRBJ1-2; TRBD1 matches 7 bases. The CDR3 has 15 residues. The V gene's germline CDR1 is SGHKS and CDR2 YYEKEE (reference sequence). The CDR3 loop is CASTLGRGQSDGYTF. The CDR3 coding sequence is TGTGCCAGCACCTTGGGAAGGGGACAGAGCGATGGCTACACCTTC.

The genes are TRBV7-9 and TRBJ2-1, with TRBD2 matching over 11 bases. This CDR3 comprises 15 residues. Germline assignment: CDR1 SEHNR and CDR2 FQNEAQ (reference sequence). V was pared by 5 bases and J by 8 bases, with 8 bases of the junction left unmatched. The chain's CDR3 is CASSVLAGGVDEQFF. The CDR3, as DNA: TGTGCCAGCAGCGTATTAGCGGGAGGGGTCGATGAGCAGTTCTTC. Looking up the rest from reference TRBV7-9 and TRBJ2-1 gives the full variable domain: DTGVSQNPRHKITKRGQNVTFRCDPISEHNRLYWYRQTLGQGPEFLTYFQNEAQLEKSRLLSDRFSAERPKGSFSTLEIQRTEQGDSAMYLCASSVLAGGVDEQFFGPGTRLTVL.

This chain uses TRBV10-2 with TRBJ1-1; 7 bases are shared with TRBD1. CDR3 size: 15 residues. Germline V gives CDR1 WSHSY, CDR2 SAAADI. J gave up 4 bases and V 6 bases, and 11 bases lay outside the gene matches. The CDR3, as DNA: TGCGCCAGCAGATCCAGGGGGGGTAGTTCCACTGAAGCTTTCTTT. It specifies CASRSRGGSSTEAFF.

This clonotype occurred many times. This sequence joins TRBV11-2 and TRBJ1-1; TRBD1 is a possible D gene (6 bases). V was shortened by 1 base and J by 1 base, with 16 bases between the two germline ends. Looked up from germline, CDR1 is SGHAT and CDR2 is FQNNGV. CDR3 length equals 17 residues. The CDR3 is CASSLGAGARRNTEAFF. In DNA form, the CDR3 reads TGTGCCAGCAGCTTAGGTGCGGGGGCAAGGAGGAACACTGAAGCTTTCTTT.

This clonotype was detected ten times or more. The V and J genes are TRBV6-1 and TRBJ1-5; tentative D call: TRBD1 (6 bases). Germline CDR1 and CDR2: MNHNS and SASEGT. The CDR3 is 15 residues long. The V and J ends lost 5 bases and 4 bases respectively, with 15 bases between them. The CDR3 region is CASSTQRQVNQPQHF. The CDR3 DNA reads TGTGCCAGCAGTACACAACGACAGGTGAATCAGCCCCAGCATTTT.

J is TRBJ2-1 and V is TRBV5-5; D is possibly TRBD1 (6 bases). The CDR3 contains 18 residues. V shed 1 base and J shed 8 bases, with 25 bases lying between them. Germline values: CDR1 SGHKS, CDR2 YYEKEE (reference sequence). CDR3 residues: CASSLQRGIFAFEDEQFF. The CDR3 region has the DNA TGTGCCAGCAGCTTGCAAAGGGGGATATTCGCCTTTGAGGATGAGCAGTTCTTC.

The table lists this clonotype with many counts. The chain links TRBV11-3 to TRBJ2-5; D not resolved. V gave up 0 bases and J gave up 5 bases, with 13 bases separating them. CDR1 and CDR2 from the germline V gene are SGHNT and YENEEA. CDR3 length: 15 amino acids. CDR3 nucleotide sequence: TGTGCCAGCAGCTTAGATCTAACGGGCCTTGAGACCCAGTACTTC. This sequence encodes CASSLDLTGLETQYF.

This clonotype was detected only a few times. The chain joins TRBV28 to TRBJ1-5; D not certain. Germline loops: CDR1 MDHEN, CDR2 SYDVKM. The CDR3 length is 13 residues. V dropped 5 bases and J dropped 5 bases, with 10 bases sitting between them. The CDR3 is CASSDHSYQPQHF. CDR3 coding DNA: TGTGCCAGCAGTGACCACAGCTATCAGCCCCAGCATTTT.